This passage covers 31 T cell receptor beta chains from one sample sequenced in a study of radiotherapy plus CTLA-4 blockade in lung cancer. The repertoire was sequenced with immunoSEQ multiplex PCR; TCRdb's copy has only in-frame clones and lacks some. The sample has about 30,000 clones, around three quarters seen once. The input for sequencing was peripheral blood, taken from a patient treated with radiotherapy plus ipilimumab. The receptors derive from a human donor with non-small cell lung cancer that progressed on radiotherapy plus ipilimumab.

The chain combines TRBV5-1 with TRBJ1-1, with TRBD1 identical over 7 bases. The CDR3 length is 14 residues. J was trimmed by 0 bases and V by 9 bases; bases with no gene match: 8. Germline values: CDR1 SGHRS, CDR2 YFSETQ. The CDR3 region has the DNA TGCGCCACCAGGGGGGCCTCCATGAACACTGAAGCTTTCTTT. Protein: CATRGASMNTEAFF.

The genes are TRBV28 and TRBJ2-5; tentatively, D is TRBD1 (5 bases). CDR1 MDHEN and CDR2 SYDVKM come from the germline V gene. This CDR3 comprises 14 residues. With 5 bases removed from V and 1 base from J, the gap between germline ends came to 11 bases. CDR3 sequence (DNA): TGTGCCAGCAGTGTGGTGGGGCTCCAAGAGACCCAGTACTTC. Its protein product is CASSVVGLQETQYF.

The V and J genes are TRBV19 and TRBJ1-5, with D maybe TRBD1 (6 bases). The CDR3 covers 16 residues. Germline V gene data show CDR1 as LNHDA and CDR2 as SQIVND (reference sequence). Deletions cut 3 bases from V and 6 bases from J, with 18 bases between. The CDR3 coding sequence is TGTGCCAGTAGTATCTGGGGGCCAGGGAGGGGTCAGCCCCAGCATTTT. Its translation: CASSIWGPGRGQPQHF.

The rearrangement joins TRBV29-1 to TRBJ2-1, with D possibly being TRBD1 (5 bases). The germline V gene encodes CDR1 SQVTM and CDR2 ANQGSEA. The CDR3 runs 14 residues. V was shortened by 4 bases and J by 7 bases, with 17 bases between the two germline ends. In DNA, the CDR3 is TGCAGCGTTGTTTCCAGGGCGGTCAGGAATGAGCAGTTCTTC. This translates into CSVVSRAVRNEQFF.

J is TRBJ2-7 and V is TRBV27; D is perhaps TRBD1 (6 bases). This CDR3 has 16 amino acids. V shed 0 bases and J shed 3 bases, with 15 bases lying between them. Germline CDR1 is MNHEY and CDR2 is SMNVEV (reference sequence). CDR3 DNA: TGTGCCAGCAGTTTATCGGGGGCAGGTTGGGTCTACGAGCAGTACTTC. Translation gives CASSLSGAGWVYEQYF.

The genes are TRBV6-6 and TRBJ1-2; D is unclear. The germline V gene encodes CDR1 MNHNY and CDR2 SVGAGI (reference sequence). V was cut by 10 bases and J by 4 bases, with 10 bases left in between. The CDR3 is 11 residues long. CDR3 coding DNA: TGTGCCACCCGGGAGGTCTATGGCTACACCTTC. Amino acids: CATREVYGYTF.

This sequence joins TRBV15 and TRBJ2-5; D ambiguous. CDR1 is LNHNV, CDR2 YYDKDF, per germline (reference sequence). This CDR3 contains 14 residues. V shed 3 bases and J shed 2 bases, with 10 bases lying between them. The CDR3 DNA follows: TGTGCCACCAGCAGGAGGACGGATCAAGAGACCCAGTACTTC. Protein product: CATSRRTDQETQYF.

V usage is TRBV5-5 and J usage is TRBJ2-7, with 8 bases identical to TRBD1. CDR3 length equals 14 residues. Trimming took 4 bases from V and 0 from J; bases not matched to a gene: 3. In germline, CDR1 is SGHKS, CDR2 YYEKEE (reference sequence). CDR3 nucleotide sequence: TGTGCCAGCAGCACAGGACAGGGCTCCTACGAGCAGTACTTC. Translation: CASSTGQGSYEQYF.

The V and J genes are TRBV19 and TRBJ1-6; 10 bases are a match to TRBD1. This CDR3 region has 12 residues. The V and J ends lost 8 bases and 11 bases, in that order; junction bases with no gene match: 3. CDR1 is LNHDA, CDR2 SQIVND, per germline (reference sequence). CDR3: CASRTGGAPLHF. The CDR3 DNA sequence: TGTGCCAGTCGGACAGGGGGTGCACCCCTCCACTTT.

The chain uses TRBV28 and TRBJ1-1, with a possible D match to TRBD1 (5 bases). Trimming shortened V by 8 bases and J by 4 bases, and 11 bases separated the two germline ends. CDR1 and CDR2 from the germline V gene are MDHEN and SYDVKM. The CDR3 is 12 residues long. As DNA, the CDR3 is TGTGCCAGCGGGTGGGGGGGCACTGAAGCTTTCTTT. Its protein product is CASGWGGTEAFF.

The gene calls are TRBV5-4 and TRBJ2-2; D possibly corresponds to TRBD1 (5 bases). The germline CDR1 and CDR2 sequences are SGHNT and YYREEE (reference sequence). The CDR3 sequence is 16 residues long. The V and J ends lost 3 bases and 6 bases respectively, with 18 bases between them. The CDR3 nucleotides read TGTGCCAGCAGCTCCTCTCTGCAGGGTTCAGCCGGGGAGCTGTTTTTT. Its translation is CASSSSLQGSAGELFF.

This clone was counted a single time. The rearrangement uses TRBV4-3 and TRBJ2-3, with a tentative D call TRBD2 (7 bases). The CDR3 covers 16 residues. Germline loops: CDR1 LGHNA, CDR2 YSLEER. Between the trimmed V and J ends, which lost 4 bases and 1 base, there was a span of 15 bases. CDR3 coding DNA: TGCGCCAGCAGCCTGGGGGGGGGCGCGGGCACAGATACGCAGTATTTT. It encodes CASSLGGGAGTDTQYF.

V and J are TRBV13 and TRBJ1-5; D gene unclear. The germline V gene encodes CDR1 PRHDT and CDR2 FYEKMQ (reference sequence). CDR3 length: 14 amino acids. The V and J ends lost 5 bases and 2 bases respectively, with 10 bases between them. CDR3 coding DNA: TGTGCCAGCAGCATCGGGATACGCAATCAGCCCCAGCATTTT. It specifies CASSIGIRNQPQHF.

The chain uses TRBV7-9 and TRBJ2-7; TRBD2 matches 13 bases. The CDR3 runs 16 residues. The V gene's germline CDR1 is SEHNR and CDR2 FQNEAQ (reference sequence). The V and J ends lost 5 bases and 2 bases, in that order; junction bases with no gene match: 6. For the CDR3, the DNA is TGTGCCAGCAGCCCTCTGGGACTAGCGGGGACCTACGAGCAGTACTTC. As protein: CASSPLGLAGTYEQYF.

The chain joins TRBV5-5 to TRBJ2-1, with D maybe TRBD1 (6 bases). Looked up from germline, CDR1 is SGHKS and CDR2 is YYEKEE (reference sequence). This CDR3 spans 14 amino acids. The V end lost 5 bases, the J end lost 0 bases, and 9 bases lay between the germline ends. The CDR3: CASSPTGSYNEQFF. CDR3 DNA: TGTGCCAGCAGTCCGACAGGCTCCTACAATGAGCAGTTCTTC.

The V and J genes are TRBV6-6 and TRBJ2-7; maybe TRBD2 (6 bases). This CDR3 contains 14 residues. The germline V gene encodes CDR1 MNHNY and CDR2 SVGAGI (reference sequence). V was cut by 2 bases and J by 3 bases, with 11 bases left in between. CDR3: CASSYGTRSYEQYF. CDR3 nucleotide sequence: TGTGCCAGCAGTTACGGGACTCGCAGCTACGAGCAGTACTTC.

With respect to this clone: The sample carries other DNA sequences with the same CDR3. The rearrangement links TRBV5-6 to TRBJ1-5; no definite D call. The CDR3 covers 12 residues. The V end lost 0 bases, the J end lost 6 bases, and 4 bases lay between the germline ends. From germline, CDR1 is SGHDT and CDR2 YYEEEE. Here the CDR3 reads CASSLDGQPQHF. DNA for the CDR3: TGTGCCAGCAGCTTGGATGGTCAGCCCCAGCATTTT.

CDR3 amino acids: CASSLDGYTEAFF. The CDR3 DNA follows: TGTGCCAGCAGCTTGGACGGGTACACTGAAGCTTTCTTT. The chain is built from TRBV5-6 and TRBJ1-1; D is unclear. CDR3 length: 13 amino acids. Trimming stripped 0 bases from V and 3 bases from J, with 6 bases between. CDR1 is SGHDT, CDR2 YYEEEE, per germline. The whole variable domain, filled in from reference TRBV5-6 and TRBJ1-1, reads DAGVTQSPTHLIKTRGQQVTLRCSPKSGHDTVSWYQQALGQGPQFIFQYYEEEERQRGNFPDRFSGHQFPNYSSELNVNALLLGDSALYLCASSLDGYTEAFFGQGTRLTVV.

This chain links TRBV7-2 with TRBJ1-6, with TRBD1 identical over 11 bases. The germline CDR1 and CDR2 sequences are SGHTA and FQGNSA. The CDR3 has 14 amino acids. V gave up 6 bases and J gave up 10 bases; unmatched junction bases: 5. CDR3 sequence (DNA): TGTGCCAGCAGGGCGGGGACAGGGGGGTCACCCCTCCACTTT. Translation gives CASRAGTGGSPLHF.

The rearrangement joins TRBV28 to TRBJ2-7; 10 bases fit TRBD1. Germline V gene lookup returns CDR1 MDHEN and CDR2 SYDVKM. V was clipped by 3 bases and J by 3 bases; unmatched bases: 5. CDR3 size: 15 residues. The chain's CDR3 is CASSLPRDRGYEQYF. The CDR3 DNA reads TGTGCCAGCAGTTTGCCCCGGGACAGGGGCTACGAGCAGTACTTC.

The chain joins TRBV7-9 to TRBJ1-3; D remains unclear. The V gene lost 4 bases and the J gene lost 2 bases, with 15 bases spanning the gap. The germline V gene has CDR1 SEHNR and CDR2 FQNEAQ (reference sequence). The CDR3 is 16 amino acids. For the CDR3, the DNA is TGTGCCAGCAGCTCCGCCTGGACCTGGACTGGAAACACCATATATTTT. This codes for CASSSAWTWTGNTIYF.

The CDR3 sequence is CASGKQTSYNEQFF. The CDR3, as DNA: TGTGCCAGCGGAAAACAGACCTCCTACAATGAGCAGTTCTTC. The genes are TRBV7-8 and TRBJ2-1; unclear D gene. V dropped 8 bases and J dropped 0 bases, with 11 bases sitting between them. The germline gives CDR1 SGHVS, CDR2 FQNEAQ. The length of the CDR3 is 14 residues.

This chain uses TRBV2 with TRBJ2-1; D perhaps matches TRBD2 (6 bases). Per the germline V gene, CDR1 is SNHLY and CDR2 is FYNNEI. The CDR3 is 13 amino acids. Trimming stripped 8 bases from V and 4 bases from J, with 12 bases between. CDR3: CASLSGPYNEQFF. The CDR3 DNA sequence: TGTGCCAGCCTAAGCGGGCCGTACAATGAGCAGTTCTTC.

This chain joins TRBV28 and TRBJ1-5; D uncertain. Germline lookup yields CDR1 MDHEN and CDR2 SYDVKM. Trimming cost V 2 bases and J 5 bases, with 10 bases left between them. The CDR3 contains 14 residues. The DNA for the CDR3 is TGTGCCAGCAGTTTAAATGCAGATTATCAGCCCCAGCATTTT. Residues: CASSLNADYQPQHF.

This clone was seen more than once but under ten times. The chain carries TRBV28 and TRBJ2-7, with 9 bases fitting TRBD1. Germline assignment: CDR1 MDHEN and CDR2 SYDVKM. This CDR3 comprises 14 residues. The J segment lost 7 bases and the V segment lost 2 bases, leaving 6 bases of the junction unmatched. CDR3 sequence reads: CASSLNRGPREQYF. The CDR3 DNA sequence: TGTGCCAGCAGTTTAAACAGGGGGCCGCGGGAGCAGTACTTC.

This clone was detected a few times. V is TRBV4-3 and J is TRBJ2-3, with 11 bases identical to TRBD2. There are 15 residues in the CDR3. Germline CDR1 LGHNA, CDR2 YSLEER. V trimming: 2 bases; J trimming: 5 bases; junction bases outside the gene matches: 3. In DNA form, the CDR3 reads TGCGCCAGCAGCCAATCACTAGCGGGGGTAGATACGCAGTATTTT. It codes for CASSQSLAGVDTQYF.

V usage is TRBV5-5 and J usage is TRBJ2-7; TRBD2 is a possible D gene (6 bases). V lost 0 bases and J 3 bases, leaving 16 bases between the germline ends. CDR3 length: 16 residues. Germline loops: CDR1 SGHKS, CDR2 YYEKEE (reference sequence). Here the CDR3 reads CASSLDFVRRGYEQYF. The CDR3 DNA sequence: TGTGCCAGCAGCTTGGATTTCGTCAGGAGGGGCTACGAGCAGTACTTC.

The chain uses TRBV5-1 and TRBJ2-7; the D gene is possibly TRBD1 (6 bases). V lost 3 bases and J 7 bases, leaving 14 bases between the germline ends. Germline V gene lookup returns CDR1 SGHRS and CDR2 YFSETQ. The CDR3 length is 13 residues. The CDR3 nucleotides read TGCGCCAGCAGCTCGACAGGTGTAGTGGAGCAGTACTTC. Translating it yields CASSSTGVVEQYF.

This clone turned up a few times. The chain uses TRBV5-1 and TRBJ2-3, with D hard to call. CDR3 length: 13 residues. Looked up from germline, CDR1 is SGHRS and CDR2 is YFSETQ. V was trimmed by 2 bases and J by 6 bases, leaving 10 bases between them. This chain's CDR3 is CASSFHGGDTQYF. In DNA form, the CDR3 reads TGCGCCAGCAGCTTCCACGGTGGCGATACGCAGTATTTT.

CDR3 bases: TGCGCCAGCAGCCCGGCCGGGCGTGAAAAACTGTTTTTT. This sequence encodes CASSPAGREKLFF. This sequence joins TRBV5-1 and TRBJ1-4; D call uncertain. The length of the CDR3 is 13 residues. Per germline, CDR1 SGHRS and CDR2 YFSETQ. The germline V and J ends were trimmed by 4 bases and 7 bases, with 11 bases remaining between them.

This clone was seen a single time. Here the CDR3 DNA reads TGCGCCAGCAGCCAAGGGAGGGGACAGGGGGCGTCGGAGCAGTACTTC. Residues: CASSQGRGQGASEQYF. V and J are TRBV4-3 and TRBJ2-7; 12 bases agree with TRBD1. The V gene's germline CDR1 is LGHNA and CDR2 YSLEER. This CDR3 has 16 amino acids. V lost 1 base to trimming and J lost 7 bases; unmatched junction nucleotides: 8.